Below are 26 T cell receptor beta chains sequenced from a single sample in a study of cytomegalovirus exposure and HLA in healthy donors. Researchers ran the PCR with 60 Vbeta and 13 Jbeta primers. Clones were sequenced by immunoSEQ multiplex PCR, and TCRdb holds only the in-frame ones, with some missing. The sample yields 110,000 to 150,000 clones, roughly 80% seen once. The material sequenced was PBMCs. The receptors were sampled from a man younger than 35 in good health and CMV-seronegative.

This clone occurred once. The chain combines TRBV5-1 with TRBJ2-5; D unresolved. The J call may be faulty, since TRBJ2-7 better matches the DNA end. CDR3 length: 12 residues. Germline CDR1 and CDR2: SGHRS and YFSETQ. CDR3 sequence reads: CASSLNNYEQYF. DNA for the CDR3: TGCGCCAGCAGCTTGAATAACTACGAGCAGTACTTC.

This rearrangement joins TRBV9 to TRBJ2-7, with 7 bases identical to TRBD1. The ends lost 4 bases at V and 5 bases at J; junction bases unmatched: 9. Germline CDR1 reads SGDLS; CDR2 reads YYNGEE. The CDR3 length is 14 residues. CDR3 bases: TGTGCCAGCAGCCTATCTGACAGGGTGAACGAGCAGTACTTC. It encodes CASSLSDRVNEQYF.

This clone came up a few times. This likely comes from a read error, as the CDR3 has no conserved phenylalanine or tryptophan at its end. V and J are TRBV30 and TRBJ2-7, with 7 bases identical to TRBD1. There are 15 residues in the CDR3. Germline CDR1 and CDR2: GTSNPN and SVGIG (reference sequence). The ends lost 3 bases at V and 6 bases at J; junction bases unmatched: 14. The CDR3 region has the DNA TGTGCCTGGAGCCAAGGGCAGGGGGTCCCCCGCGAGCAGTACCTC. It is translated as CAWSQGQGVPREQYL.

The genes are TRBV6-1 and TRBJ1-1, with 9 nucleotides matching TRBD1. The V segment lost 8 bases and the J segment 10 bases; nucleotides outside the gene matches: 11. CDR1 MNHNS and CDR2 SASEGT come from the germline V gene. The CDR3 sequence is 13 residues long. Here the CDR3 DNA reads TGTGCCAGCGGTCAGGGGGAGACAGGGGGAGCTTTCTTT. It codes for CASGQGETGGAFF.

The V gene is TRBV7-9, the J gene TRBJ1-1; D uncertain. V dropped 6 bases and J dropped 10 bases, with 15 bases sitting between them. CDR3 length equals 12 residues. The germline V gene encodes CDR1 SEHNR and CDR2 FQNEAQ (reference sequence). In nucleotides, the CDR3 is TGTGCCAGCAGGAGTCCGACTGGCGCAGCTTTCTTT. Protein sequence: CASRSPTGAAFF.

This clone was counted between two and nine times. CDR3 sequence: CASSPRMIKGATNEKLFF. For the CDR3, the DNA is TGTGCCAGCTCACCCCGAATGATAAAGGGGGCCACTAATGAAAAACTGTTTTTT. The chain has TRBV18 and TRBJ1-4; TRBD1 agrees at 7 bases. The CDR3 sequence is 18 residues long. V lost 3 bases, J lost 2 bases, and 12 bases stayed unmatched. Germline V gene lookup returns CDR1 KGHSH and CDR2 LQKENI.

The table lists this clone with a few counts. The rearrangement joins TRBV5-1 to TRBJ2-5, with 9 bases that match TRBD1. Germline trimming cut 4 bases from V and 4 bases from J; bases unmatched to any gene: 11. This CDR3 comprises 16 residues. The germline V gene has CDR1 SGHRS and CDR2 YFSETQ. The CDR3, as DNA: TGCGCCAGCAGCAGGTACACGGGACAGGGAAGAGAGACCCAGTACTTC. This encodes CASSRYTGQGRETQYF.

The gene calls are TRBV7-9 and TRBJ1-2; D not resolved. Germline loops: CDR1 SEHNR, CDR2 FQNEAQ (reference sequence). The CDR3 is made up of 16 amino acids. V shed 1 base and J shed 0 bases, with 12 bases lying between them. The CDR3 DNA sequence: TGTGCCAGCAGCTTAGGGTTGAGTAATACTAACTATGGCTACACCTTC. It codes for CASSLGLSNTNYGYTF.

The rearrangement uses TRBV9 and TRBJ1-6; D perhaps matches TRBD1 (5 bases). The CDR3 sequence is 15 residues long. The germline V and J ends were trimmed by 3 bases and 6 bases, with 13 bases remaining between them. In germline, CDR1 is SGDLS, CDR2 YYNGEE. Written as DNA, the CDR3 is TGTGCCAGCAGCGCAGGGAGGGAGCTTAATTCACCCCTCCACTTT. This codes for CASSAGRELNSPLHF.

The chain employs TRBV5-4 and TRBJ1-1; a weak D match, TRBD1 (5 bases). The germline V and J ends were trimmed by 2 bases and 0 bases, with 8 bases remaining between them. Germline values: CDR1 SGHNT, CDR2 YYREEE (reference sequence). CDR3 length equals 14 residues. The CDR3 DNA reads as TGTGCCAGCAGCTTAGGGGTGTTGAACACTGAAGCTTTCTTT. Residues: CASSLGVLNTEAFF.

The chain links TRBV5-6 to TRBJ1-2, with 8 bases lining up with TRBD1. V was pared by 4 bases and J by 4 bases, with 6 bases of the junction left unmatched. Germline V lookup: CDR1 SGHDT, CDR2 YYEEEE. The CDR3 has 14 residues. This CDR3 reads CASSIGQGSYGYTF. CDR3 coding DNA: TGTGCCAGCAGCATAGGACAGGGTAGCTATGGCTACACCTTC.

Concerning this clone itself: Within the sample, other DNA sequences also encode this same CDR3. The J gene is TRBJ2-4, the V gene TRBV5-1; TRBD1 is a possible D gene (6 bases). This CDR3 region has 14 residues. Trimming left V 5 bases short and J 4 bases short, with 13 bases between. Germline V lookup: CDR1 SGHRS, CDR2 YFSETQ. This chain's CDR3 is CASSPPGDKNIQYF. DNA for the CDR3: TGCGCCAGCAGTCCTCCAGGGGATAAAAACATTCAGTACTTC.

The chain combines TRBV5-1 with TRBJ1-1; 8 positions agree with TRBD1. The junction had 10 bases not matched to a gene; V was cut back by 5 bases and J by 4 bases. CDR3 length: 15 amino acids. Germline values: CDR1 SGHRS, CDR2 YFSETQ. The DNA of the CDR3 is TGCGCCAGCAGTTTAAATCACAGGGGGAGCACTGAAGCTTTCTTT. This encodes CASSLNHRGSTEAFF.

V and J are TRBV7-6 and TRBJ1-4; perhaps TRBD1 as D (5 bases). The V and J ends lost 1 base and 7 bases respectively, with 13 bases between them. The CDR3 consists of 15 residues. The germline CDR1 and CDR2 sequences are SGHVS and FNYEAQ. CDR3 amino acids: CASSLGRRVGEKLFF. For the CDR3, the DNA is TGTGCCAGCAGCTTAGGCCGCAGGGTGGGTGAAAAACTGTTTTTT. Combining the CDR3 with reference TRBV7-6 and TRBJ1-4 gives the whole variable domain GAGVSQSPRYKVTKRGQDVALRCDPISGHVSLYWYRQALGQGPEFLTYFNYEAQQDKSGLPNDRFSAERPEGSISTLTIQRTEQRDSAMYRCASSLGRRVGEKLFFGSGTQLSVL.

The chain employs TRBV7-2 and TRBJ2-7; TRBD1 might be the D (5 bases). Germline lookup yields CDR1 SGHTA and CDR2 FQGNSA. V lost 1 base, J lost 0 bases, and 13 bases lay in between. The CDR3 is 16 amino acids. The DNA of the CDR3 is TGTGCCAGCAGCTTAGTTTGGGTAAGGGGCTCCTACGAGCAGTACTTC. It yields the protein CASSLVWVRGSYEQYF.

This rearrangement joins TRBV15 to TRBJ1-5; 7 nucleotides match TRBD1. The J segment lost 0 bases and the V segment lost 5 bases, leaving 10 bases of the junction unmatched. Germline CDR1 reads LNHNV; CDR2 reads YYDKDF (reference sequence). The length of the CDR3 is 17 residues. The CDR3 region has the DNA TGTGCCACCAGCCCCTGGACAGGACAAAATAGCAATCAGCCCCAGCATTTT. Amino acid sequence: CATSPWTGQNSNQPQHF.

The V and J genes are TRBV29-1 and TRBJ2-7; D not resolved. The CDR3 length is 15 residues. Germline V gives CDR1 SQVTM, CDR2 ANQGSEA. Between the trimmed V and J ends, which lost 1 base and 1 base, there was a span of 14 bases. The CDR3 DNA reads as TGCAGCGTTGAAGTGTGGAGACCCTCTTCCTACGAGCAGTACTTC. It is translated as CSVEVWRPSSYEQYF.

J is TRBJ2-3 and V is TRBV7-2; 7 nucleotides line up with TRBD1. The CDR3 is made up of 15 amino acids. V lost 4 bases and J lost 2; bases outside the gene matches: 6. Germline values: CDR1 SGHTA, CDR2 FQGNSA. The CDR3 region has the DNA TGTGCCAGCAGCTCCTGGGACAGCGACACAGATACGCAGTATTTT. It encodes CASSSWDSDTDTQYF.

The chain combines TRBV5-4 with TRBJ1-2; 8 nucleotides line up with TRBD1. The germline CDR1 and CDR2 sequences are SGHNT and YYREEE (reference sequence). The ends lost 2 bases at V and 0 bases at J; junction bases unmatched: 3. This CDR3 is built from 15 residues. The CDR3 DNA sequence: TGTGCCAGCAGCTTAGGGACAGGATCTAACTATGGCTACACCTTC. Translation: CASSLGTGSNYGYTF.

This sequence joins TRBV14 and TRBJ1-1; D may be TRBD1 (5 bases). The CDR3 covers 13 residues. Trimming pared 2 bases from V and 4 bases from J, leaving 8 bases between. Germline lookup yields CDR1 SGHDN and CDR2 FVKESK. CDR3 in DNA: TGTGCCAGCAGCCAATACAGGTCCACTGAAGCTTTCTTT. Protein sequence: CASSQYRSTEAFF.

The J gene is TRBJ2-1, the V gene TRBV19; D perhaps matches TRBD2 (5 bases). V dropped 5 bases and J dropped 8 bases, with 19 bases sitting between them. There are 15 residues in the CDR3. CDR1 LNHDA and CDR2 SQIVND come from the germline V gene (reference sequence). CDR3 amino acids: CASSPLVGGRDEQFF. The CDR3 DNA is TGTGCCAGTAGTCCCTTGGTAGGAGGACGCGATGAGCAGTTCTTC.

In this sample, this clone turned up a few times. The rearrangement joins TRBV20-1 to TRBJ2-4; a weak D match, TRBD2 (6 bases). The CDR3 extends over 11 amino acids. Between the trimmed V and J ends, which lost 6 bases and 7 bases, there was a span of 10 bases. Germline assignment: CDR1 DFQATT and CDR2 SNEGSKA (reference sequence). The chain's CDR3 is CSAVGGNIQYF. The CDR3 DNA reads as TGCAGTGCGGTAGGAGGGAACATTCAGTACTTC.

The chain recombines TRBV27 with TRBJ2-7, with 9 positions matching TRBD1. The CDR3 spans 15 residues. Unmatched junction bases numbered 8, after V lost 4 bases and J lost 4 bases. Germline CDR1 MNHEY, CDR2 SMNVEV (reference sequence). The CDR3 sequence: CASSSPGQGVYEQYF. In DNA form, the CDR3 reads TGTGCCAGCAGTTCGCCGGGACAGGGCGTGTACGAGCAGTACTTC.

In DNA form, the CDR3 reads TGTGCCAGCAGCCGAGTCGAGACCCAGTACTTC. Encoded protein: CASSRVETQYF. V and J are TRBV2 and TRBJ2-5; D remains unclear. Trimming pared 6 bases from V and 5 bases from J, leaving 7 bases between. Germline assignment: CDR1 SNHLY and CDR2 FYNNEI. This CDR3 contains 11 residues.

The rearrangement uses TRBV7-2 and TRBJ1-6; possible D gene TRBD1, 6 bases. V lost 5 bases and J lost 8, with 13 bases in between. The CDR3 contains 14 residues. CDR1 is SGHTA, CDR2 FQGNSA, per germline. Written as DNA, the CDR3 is TGTGCCAGCAGCCTCGGGACACTGCATTCACCCCTCCACTTT. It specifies CASSLGTLHSPLHF.

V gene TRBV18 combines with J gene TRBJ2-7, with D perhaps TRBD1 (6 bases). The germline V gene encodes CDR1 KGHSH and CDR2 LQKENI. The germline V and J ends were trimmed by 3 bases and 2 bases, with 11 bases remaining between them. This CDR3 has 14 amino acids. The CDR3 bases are TGTGCCAGCTCACCCGACAGGACCACCTACGAGCAGTACTTC. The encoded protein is CASSPDRTTYEQYF.